This T cell receptor (beta chain) is drawn from a study of identical twins (dated by TCRdb to the mid-2010s). For the wider study: The study deep-sequenced TCR alpha and beta repertoires from monozygotic twins, unrelated adults of various ages and cord blood to test whether fetal clonotypes persist. Replicate twin experiments were performed at different times using different library preparation protocols to rule out contamination. Study-wide findings and limitations: Zero-insertion analyses could be partly confounded by invariant T cells such as MAIT and iNKT, although diverse VJ usage argued against such confounding for most clonotypes. Because the same donors could not be followed over many years, conclusions were based on cross-sectional statistical analysis. Out-of-frame TCR alpha sequences shared between twins showed an excess of low generation-probability sequences compared with coincidental sharing between unrelated individuals. Fewer insertions were carried by abundant cord blood beta clonotypes, a similar but weaker trend appeared in young adult naive repertoires, and no such trend appeared in memory repertoires. The excess sharing between twins in beta out-of-frame sequences was weaker because fewer shared sequences reduced the signal-to-noise ratio. Recombination models systematically underestimated out-of-frame TCR alpha sharing in monozygotic twins but agreed with sharing between unrelated individuals.

This clonotype was found many times. What antigen it recognizes has not been identified. No much larger clone is present one base from it, and per-base qualities are unavailable. Library preparation employed 5' RACE. Reads for this sample came from an Illumina HiSeq 2000. A universal primer binding site was added through template switching, and the final cDNA carried a unique molecular identifier so that TCR cDNA molecules could be counted accurately. Specific primers in the conserved constant-segment region were used to synthesize first-strand cDNA for the TCR alpha and beta chains. To control for contamination, each cDNA library was double barcoded with a SMART-Mk sample barcode plus Illumina barcodes. Two successive PCR steps introduced TruSeq adapter sequences along with Illumina sample barcodes. The Illumina HiSeq platform was used with custom primers to sequence TCR alpha and beta cDNA libraries. As for how the authors treated the data: MiGEC was used to process raw reads and extract unique molecular identifiers, and MiXCR was used to find CDR3 positions. For each individual, recombination models were inferred using an EM algorithm with the repgenHMM and IGoR tools. Shared clonotypes were analyzed with the tcR package in R, and sharing was normalized by the product of cloneset sizes. Out-of-frame nonproductive sequences were analyzed to study raw recombination free of thymic and clonal selection effects. TCRdb trimmed public reads at Q25 via fastp, called clones via MiXCR and kept in-frame beta chains. Every CDR3 protein is listed once, alongside the most common genes and DNA of its rows. TCRdb, not the authors, supplied the V and J calls. The sample table shows 1.5 million to 2 million distinct CDR3 sequences, and less than 40% are seen once. Under 0.35% of the sample rests with the top ten.

All donors were healthy Caucasians. The receptor was isolated from a newborn girl in good health. The source material was cord blood.

The CDR3 loop reads CSVEVRYNEQFF. In nucleotide form, the sequence is TGCAGCGTTGAAGTAAGGTATAATGAGCAGTTCTTC. This receptor chain uses TRBV29-1 and TRBJ2-1; there is no confident call for the D gene. The CDR3 sequence holds 12 residues, the cysteine and phenylalanine included. Only the CDR3 portion is preserved as DNA: 36 bases, with reading frame beginning at the first base. Per the germline V gene, SQVTM is the CDR1 and ANQGSEA is the CDR2. A distance of 8 bases separates the germline ends of V and J, which lose 1 base and 7 bases respectively.